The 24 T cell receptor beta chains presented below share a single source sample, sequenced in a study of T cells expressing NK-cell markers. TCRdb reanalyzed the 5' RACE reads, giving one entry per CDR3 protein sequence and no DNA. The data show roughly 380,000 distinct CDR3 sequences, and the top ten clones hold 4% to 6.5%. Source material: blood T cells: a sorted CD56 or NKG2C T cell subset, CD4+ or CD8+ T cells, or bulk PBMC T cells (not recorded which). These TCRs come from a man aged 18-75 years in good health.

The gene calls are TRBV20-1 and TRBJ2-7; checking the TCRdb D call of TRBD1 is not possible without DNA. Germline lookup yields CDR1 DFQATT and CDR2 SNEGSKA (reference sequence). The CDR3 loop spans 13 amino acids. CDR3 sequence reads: CSARPRAGYEQYF.

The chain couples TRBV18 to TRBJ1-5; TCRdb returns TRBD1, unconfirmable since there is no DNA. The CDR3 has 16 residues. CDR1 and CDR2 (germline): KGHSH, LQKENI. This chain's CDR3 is CASSPEGWGSNQPQHF.

The CDR3 sequence: CASSNRGGRKDTQYF. The rearrangement uses TRBV11-1 and TRBJ2-3; TCRdb reports TRBD2, a call that lacks DNA to check it against. The CDR3 totals 15 residues. CDR1 and CDR2 (germline): SGHAT, FQDESV (reference sequence). Looking up the rest from reference TRBV11-1 and TRBJ2-3 gives the full variable domain: EAEVAQSPRYKITEKSQAVAFWCDPISGHATLYWYRQILGQGPELLVQFQDESVVDDSQLPKDRFSAERLKGVDSTLKIQPAELGDSAMYLCASSNRGGRKDTQYFGPGTRLTVL.

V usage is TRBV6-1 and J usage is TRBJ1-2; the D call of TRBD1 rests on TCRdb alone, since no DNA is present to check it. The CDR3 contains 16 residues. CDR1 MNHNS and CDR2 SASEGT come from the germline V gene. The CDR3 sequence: CASSGRGAQPNYGYTF.

CDR3 region: CASSQSGTGLAEQYF. The V call is TRBV7-8, the J call TRBJ2-7; TCRdb's D gene call, TRBD1, goes unchecked for lack of DNA. Germline V gives CDR1 SGHVS, CDR2 FQNEAQ. The CDR3 is made up of 15 amino acids. The whole variable domain, remainder taken from reference TRBV7-8 and TRBJ2-7, is GAGVSQSPRYKVAKRGQDVALRCDPISGHVSLFWYQQALGQGPEFLTYFQNEAQLDKSGLPSDRFFAERPEGSVSTLKIQRTQQEDSAVYLCASSQSGTGLAEQYFGPGTRLTVT.

The CDR3 here is CASSLSLTGSLETQYF. The chain combines TRBV5-1 with TRBJ2-5; lacking DNA, the TRBD1 call made by TCRdb goes unchecked. CDR1 is SGHRS and CDR2 is YFSETQ in the germline V gene. The CDR3 consists of 16 residues.

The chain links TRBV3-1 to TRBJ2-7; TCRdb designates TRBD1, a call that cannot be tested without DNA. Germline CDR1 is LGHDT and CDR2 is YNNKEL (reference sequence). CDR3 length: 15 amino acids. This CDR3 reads CASSWRDRGGNEQYF.

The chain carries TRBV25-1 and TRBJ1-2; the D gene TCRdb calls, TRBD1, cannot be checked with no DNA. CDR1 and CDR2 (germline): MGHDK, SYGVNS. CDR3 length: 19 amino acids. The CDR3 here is CASSEWGPRQGARSYGYTF.

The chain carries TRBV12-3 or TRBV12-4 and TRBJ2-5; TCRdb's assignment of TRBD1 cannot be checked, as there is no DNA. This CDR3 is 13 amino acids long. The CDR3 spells CASKRGGLETQYF.

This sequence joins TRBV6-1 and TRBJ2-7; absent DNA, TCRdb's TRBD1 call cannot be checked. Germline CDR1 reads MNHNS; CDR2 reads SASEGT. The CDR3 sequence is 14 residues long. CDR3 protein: CATAKDRVSYEQYF.

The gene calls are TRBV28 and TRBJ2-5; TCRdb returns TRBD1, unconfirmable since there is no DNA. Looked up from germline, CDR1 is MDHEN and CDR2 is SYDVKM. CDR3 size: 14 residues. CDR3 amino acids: CASTYRGERETQYF.

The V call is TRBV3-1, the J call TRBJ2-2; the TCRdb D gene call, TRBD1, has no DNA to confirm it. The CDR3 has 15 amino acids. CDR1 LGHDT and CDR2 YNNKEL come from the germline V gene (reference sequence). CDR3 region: CASRPGRRNTGELFF.

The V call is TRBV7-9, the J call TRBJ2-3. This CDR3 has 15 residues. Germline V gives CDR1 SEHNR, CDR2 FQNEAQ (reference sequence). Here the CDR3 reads CASSFSIEGTDTQYF.

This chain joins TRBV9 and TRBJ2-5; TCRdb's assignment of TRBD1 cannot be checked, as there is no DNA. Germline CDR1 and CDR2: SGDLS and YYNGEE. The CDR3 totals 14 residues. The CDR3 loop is CASSVEGTRETQYF.

The CDR3 sequence is CASSRGRLYEQFF. J is TRBJ2-1 and V is TRBV6-1; TCRdb's D gene call, TRBD2, goes unchecked for lack of DNA. Per the germline V gene, CDR1 is MNHNS and CDR2 is SASEGT. The CDR3 runs to 13 residues.

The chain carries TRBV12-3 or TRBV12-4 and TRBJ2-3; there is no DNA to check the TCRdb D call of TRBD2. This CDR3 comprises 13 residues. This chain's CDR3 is CASRPTRDDTQYF.

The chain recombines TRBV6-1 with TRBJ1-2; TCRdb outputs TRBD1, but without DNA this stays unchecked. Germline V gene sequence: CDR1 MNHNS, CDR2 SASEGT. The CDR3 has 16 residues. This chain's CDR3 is CASIQGQGVVNYGYTF.

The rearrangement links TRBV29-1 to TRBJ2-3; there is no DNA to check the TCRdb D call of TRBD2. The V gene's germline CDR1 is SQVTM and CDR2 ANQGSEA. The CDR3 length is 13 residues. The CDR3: CTLSGARTDTQYF.

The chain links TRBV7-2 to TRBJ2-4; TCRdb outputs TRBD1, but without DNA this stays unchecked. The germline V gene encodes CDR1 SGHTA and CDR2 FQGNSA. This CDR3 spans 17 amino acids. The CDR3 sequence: CASSPALRGQVKNIQYF.

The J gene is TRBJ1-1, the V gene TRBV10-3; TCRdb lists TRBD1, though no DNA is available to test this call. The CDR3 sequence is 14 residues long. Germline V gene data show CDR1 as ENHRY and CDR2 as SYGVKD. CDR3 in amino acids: CAISVGDRGTEAFF.

The CDR3 sequence: CASRSTWDRRSEAFF. The V and J genes are TRBV7-2 and TRBJ1-1; TCRdb's assignment of TRBD1 cannot be checked, as there is no DNA. The CDR3 loop spans 15 amino acids. The germline gives CDR1 SGHTA, CDR2 FQGNSA.

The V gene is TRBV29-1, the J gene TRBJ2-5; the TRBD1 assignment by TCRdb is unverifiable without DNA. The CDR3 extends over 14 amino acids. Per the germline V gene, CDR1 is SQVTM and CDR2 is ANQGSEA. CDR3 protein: CSASTGGSGETQYF.

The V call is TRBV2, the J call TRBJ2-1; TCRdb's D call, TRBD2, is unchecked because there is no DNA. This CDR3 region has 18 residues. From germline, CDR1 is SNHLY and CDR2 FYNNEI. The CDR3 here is CASSDPGLVTLSYNEQFF.

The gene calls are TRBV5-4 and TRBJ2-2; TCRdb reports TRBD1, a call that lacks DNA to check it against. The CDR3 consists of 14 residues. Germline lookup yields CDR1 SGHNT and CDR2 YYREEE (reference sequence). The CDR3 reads CASSTYRGTGELFF. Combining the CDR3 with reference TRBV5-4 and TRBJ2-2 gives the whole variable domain ETGVTQSPTHLIKTRGQQVTLRCSSQSGHNTVSWYQQALGQGPQFIFQYYREEENGRGNFPPRFSGLQFPNYSSELNVNALELDDSALYLCASSTYRGTGELFFGEGSRLTVL.